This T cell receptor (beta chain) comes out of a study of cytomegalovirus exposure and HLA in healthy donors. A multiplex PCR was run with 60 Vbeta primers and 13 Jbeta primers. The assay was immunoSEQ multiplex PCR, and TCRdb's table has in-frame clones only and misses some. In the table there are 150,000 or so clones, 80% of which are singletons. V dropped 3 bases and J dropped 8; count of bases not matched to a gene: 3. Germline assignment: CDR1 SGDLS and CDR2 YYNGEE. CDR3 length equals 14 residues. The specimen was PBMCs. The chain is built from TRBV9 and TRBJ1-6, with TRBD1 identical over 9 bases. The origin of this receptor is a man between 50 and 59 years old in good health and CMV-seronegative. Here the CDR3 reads CASSGDRVDSPLHF. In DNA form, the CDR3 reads TGTGCCAGCAGCGGGGACAGGGTAGATTCACCCCTCCACTTT.